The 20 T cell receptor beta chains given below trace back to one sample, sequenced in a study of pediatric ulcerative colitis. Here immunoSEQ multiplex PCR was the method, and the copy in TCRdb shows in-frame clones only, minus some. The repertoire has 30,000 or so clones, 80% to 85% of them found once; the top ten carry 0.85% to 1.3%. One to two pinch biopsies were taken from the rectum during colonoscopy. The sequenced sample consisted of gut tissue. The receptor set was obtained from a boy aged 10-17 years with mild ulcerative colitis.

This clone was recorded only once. The CDR3 protein is CATSSISGAGTGELFF. The CDR3 nucleotides are TGTGCCACCAGCAGCATTAGCGGGGCTGGCACCGGGGAGCTGTTTTTT. The chain employs TRBV15 and TRBJ2-2; 8 bases agree with TRBD2. Germline assignment: CDR1 LNHNV and CDR2 YYDKDF (reference sequence). V lost 3 bases and J lost 4; bases outside the gene matches: 7. The CDR3 runs to 16 residues.

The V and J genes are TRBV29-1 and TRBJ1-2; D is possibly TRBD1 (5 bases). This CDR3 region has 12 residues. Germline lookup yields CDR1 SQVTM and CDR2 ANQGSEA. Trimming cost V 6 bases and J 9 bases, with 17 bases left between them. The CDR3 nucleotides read TGCAGCGTCCTCTTTGGGGCAGAAAGCTACACCTTC. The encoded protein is CSVLFGAESYTF. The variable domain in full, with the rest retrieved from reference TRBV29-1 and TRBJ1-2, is SAVISQKPSRDICQRGTSLTIQCQVDSQVTMMFWYRQQPGQSLTLIATANQGSEATYESGFVIDKFPISRPNLTFSTLTVSNMSPEDSSIYLCSVLFGAESYTFGSGTRLTVV.

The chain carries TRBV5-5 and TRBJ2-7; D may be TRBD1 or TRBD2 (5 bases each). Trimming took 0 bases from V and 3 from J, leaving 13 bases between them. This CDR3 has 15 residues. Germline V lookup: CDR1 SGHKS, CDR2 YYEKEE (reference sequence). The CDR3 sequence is CASSLGRTRGYEQYF. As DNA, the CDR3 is TGTGCCAGCAGCTTGGGGCGAACGAGGGGCTACGAGCAGTACTTC.

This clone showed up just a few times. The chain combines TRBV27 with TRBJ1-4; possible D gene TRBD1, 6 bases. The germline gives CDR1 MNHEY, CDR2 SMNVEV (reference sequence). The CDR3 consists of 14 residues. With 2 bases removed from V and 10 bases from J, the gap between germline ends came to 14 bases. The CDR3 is CASSLKSRGLKLFF. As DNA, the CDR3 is TGTGCCAGCAGTTTAAAGAGCAGGGGCCTAAAACTGTTTTTT.

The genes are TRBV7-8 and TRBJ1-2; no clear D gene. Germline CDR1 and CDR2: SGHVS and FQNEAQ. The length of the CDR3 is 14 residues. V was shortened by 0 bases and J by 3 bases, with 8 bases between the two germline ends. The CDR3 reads CASSLALDDYGYTF. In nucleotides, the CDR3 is TGTGCCAGCAGCTTAGCTCTGGATGACTATGGCTACACCTTC.

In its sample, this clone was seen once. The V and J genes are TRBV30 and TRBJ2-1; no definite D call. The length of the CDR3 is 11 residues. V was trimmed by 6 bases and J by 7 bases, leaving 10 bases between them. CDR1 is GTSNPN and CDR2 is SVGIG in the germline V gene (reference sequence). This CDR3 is CACQEINEQFF. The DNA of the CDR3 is TGTGCCTGCCAGGAAATTAATGAGCAGTTCTTC.

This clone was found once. The CDR3 here is CSAGTGNYEQYF. CDR3 nucleotides: TGCAGCGCCGGGACAGGGAACTACGAGCAGTACTTC. This chain links TRBV29-1 with TRBJ2-7; 9 bases line up with TRBD1. The CDR3 runs 12 residues. V trimming: 7 bases; J trimming: 3 bases; junction bases outside the gene matches: 4. Per the germline V gene, CDR1 is SQVTM and CDR2 is ANQGSEA.

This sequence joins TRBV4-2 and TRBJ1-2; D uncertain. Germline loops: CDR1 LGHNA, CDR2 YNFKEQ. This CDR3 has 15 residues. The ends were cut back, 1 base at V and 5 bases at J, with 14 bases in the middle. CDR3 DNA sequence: TGTGCCAGCAGCCAAGTCGGTACCAGCGCATATGGCTACACCTTC. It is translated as CASSQVGTSAYGYTF.

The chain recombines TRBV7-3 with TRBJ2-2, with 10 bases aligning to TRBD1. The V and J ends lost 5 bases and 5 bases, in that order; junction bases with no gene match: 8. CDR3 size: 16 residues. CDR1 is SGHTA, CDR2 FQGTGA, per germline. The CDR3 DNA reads TGTGCCAGCAGCACCGGACCGGGACAGGGGACCGGGGAGCTGTTTTTT. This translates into CASSTGPGQGTGELFF.

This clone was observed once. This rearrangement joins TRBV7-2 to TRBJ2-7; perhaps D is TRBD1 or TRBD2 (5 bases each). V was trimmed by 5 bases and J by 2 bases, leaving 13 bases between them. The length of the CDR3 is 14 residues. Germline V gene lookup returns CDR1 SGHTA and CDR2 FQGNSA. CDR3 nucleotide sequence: TGTGCCAGCAGCCTACGGGACGGCCCCTACGAGCAGTACTTC. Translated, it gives CASSLRDGPYEQYF.

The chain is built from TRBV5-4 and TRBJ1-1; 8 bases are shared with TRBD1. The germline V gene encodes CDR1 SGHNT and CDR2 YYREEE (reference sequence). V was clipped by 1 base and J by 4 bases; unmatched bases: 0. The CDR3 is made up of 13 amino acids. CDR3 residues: CASSLTGGTEAFF. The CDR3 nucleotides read TGTGCCAGCAGCTTGACAGGGGGCACTGAAGCTTTCTTT.

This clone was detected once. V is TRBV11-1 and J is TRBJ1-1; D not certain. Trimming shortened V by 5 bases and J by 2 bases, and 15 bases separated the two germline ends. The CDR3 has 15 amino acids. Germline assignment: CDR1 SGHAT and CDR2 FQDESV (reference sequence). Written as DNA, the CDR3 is TGTGCCAGCAGCCAACGACCGAAACGAAACACTGAAGCTTTCTTT. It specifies CASSQRPKRNTEAFF.

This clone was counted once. The CDR3 reads CASSPWAGQGSNQPQHF. The CDR3 nucleotides read TGTGCCAGTAGTCCATGGGCCGGGCAGGGGAGCAATCAGCCCCAGCATTTT. This chain links TRBV19 with TRBJ1-5; possible D gene TRBD1, 6 bases. V was clipped by 5 bases and J by 1 base, with 18 bases between them. Germline loops: CDR1 LNHDA, CDR2 SQIVND (reference sequence). There are 17 residues in the CDR3.

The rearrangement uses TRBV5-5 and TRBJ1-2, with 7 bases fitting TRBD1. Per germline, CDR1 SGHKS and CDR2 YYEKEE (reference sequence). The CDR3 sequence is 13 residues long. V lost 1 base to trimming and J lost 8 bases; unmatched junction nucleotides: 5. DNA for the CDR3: TGTGCCAGCAGCTTGTTCAGGGGGGAAGGCTACACCTTC. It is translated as CASSLFRGEGYTF. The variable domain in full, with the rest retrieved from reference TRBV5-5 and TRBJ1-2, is DAGVTQSPTHLIKTRGQQVTLRCSPISGHKSVSWYQQVLGQGPQFIFQYYEKEERGRGNFPDRFSARQFPNYSSELNVNALLLGDSALYLCASSLFRGEGYTFGSGTRLTVV.

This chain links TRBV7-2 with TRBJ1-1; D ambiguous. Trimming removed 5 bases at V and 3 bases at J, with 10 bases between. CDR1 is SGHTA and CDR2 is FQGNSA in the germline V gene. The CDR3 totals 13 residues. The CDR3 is CASSIGRYTEAFF. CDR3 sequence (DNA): TGTGCCAGCAGCATAGGTCGGTACACTGAAGCTTTCTTT.

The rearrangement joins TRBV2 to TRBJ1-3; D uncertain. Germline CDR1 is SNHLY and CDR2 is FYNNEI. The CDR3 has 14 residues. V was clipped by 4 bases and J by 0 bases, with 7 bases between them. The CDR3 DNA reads TGTGCCAGCAGTGTCAGCTTCTCTGGAAACACCATATATTTT. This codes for CASSVSFSGNTIYF. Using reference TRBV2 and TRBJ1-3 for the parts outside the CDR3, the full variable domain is EPEVTQTPSHQVTQMGQEVILRCVPISNHLYFYWYRQILGQKVEFLVSFYNNEISEKSEIFDDQFSVERPDGSNFTLKIRSTKLEDSAMYFCASSVSFSGNTIYFGEGSWLTVV.

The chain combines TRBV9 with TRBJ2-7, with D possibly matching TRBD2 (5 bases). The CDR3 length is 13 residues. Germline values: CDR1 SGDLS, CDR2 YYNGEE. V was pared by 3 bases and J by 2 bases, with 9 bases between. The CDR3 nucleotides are TGTGCCAGCAGCGCGGCGGGCCCCTACGAGCAGTACTTC. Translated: CASSAAGPYEQYF.

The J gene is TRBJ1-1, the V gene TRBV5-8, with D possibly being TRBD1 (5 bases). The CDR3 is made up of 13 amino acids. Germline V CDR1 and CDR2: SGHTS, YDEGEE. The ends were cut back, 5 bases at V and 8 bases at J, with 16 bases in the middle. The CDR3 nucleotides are TGTGCCAGCAGATCTGGGACGGTCAAGGAAGCTTTCTTT. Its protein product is CASRSGTVKEAFF.

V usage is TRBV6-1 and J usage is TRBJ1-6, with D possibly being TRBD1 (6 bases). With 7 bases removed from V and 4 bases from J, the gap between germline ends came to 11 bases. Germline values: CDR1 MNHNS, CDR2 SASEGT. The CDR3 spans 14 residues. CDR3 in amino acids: CASTQGIYNSPLHF. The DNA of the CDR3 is TGTGCCAGCACCCAGGGGATATATAATTCACCCCTCCACTTT.

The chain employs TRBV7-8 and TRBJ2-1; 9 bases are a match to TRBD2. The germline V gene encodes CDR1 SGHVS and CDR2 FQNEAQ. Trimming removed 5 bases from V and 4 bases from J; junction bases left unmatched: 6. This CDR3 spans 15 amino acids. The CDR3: CASSPQRGEYNEQFF. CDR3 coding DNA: TGTGCCAGCAGCCCCCAGCGGGGGGAGTACAATGAGCAGTTCTTC.